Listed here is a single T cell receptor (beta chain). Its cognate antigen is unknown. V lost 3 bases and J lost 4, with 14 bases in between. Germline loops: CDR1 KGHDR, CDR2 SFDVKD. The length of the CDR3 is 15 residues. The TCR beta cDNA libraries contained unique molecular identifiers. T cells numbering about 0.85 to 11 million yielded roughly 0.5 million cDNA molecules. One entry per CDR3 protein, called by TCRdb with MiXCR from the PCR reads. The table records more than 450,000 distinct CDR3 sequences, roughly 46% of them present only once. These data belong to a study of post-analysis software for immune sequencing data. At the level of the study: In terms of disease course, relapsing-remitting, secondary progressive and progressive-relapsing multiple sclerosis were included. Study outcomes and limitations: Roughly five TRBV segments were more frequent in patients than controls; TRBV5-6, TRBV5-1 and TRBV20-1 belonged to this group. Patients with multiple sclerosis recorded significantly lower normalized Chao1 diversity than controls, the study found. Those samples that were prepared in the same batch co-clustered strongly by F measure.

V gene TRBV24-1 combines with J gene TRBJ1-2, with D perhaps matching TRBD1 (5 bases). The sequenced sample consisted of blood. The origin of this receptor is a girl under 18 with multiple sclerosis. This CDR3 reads CATSDPDLGGYGYTF. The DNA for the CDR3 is TGTGCCACCAGTGATCCGGACCTCGGGGGCTATGGCTACACCTTC.